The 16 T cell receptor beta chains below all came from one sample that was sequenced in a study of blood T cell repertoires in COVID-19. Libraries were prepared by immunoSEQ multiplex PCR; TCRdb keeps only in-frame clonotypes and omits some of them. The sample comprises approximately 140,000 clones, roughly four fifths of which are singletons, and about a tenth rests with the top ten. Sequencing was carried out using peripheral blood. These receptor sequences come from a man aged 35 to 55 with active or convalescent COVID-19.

CDR3 loop: CAWSASGGNTEAFF. CDR3 nucleotides: TGTGCCTGGAGTGCGTCCGGGGGGAACACTGAAGCTTTCTTT. The chain couples TRBV30 to TRBJ1-1; perhaps TRBD1 as D (5 bases). The V end was cut by 1 base, the J end by 1 base, with 10 bases between. Germline V CDR1 and CDR2: GTSNPN, SVGIG (reference sequence). This CDR3 contains 14 residues.

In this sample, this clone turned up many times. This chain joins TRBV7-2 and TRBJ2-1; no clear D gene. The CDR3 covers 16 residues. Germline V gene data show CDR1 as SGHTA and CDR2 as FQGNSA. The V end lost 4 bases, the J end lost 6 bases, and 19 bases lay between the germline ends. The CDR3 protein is CASSSRYSAPGNEQFF. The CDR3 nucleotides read TGTGCCAGCAGCTCCCGTTATTCGGCCCCAGGCAATGAGCAGTTCTTC.

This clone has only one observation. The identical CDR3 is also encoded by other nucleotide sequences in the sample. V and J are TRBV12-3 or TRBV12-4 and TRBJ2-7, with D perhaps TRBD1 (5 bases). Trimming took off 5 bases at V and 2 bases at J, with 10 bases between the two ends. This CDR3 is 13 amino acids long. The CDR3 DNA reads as TGTGCCAGCAGTCTCAGGGCTACCTACGAGCAGTACTTC. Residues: CASSLRATYEQYF.

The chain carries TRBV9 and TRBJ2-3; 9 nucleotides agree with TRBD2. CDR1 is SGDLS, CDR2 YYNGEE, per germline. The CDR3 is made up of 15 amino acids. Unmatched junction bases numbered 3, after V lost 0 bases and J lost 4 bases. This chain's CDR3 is CASSVGGGVADTQYF. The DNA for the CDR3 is TGTGCCAGCAGCGTAGGCGGGGGGGTCGCAGATACGCAGTATTTT.

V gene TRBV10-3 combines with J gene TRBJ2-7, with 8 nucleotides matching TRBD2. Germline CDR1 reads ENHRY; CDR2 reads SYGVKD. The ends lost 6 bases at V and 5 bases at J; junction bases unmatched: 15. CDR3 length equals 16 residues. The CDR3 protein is CAISRAGGLGFDEQYF. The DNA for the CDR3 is TGTGCCATCAGCCGGGCGGGGGGCCTGGGGTTTGACGAGCAGTACTTC.

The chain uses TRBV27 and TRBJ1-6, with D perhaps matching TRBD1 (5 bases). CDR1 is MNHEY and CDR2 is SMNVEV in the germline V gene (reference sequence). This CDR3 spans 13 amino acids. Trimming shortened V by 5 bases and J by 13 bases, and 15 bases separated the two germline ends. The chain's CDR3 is CASSLQKGYPLHF. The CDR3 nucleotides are TGTGCCAGCAGTCTTCAAAAGGGGTATCCCCTCCACTTT.

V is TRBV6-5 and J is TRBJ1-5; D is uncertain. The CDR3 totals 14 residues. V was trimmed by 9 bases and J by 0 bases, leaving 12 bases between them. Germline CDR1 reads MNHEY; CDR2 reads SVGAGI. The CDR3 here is CASLREYSNQPQHF. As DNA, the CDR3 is TGTGCCAGTCTACGGGAGTATAGCAATCAGCCCCAGCATTTT.

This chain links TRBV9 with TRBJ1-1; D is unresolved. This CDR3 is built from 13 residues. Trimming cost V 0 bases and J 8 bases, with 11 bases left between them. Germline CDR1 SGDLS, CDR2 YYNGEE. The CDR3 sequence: CASSVGQNGEAFF. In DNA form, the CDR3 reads TGTGCCAGCAGCGTAGGACAAAATGGCGAAGCTTTCTTT.

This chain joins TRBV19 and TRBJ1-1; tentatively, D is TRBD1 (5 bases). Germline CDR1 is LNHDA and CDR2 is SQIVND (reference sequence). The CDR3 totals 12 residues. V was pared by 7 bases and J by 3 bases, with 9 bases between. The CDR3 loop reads CASKRGDTEAFF. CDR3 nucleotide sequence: TGTGCCAGTAAGCGGGGGGACACTGAAGCTTTCTTT.

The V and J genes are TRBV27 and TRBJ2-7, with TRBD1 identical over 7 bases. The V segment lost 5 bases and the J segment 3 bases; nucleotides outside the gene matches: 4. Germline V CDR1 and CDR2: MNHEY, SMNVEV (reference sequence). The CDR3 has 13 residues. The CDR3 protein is CASSRQGVYEQYF. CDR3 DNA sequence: TGTGCCAGCAGTCGGCAGGGGGTCTACGAGCAGTACTTC.

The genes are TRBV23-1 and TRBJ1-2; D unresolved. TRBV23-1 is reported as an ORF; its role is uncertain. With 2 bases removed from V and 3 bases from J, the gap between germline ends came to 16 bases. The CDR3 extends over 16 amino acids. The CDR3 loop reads CASSQIEGFMDYGYTF. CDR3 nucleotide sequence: TGCGCCAGCAGTCAAATAGAGGGTTTTATGGACTATGGCTACACCTTC.

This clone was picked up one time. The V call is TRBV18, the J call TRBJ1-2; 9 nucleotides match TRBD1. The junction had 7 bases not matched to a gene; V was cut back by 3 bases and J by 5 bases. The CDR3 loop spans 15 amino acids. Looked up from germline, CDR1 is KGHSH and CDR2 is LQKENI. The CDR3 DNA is TGTGCCAGCTCACCGGGACAGGGTCGGTATTATGGCTACACCTTC. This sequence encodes CASSPGQGRYYGYTF.

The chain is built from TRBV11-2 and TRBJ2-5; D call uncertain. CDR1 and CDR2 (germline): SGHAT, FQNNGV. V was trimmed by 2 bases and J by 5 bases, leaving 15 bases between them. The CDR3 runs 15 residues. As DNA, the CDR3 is TGTGCCAGCAGCTTATCCCCAGCGCAGCAGGAGACCCAGTACTTC. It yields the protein CASSLSPAQQETQYF.

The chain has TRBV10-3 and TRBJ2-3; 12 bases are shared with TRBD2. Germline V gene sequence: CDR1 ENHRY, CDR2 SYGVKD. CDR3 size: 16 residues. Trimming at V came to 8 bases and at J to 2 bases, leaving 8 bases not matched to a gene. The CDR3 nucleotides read TGTGCCATCTCCCTGACTAGCGGGGGTAACACAGATACGCAGTATTTT. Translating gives CAISLTSGGNTDTQYF.

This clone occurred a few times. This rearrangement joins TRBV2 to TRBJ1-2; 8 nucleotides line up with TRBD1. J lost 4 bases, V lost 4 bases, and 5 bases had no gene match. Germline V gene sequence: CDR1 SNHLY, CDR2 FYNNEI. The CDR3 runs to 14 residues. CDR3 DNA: TGTGCCAGCAGTGCAGCCGACAGGGGCTATGGCTACACCTTC. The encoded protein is CASSAADRGYGYTF.

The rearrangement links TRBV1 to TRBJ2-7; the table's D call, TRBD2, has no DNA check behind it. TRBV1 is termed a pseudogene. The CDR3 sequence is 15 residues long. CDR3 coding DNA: TGCACCAGCAGCCAAGATGAGGGGGGGGCCTACGAGCAGTACTTC. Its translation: CTSSQDEGGAYEQYF.